This entry concerns a single T cell receptor beta chain. These data are taken from a study of T-cell memory formation after mild COVID-19. The overall study: Each donor largely had its own TCR clusters.

From the 5' RACE reads, TCRdb called clonotypes with MiXCR, one entry per CDR3 protein. The sample shows just over 400,000 distinct CDR3 sequences, 20% to 25% of them seen only once. With V trimmed by 5 bases and J by 3 bases, 7 bases remained unmatched. Germline CDR1 SEHNR, CDR2 FQNEAQ (reference sequence). There are 17 residues in the CDR3. The V call is TRBV7-9, the J call TRBJ2-1; 13 bases are shared with TRBD2. Specimen: PBMCs or a T cell subset sorted from them (not recorded which). The receptor's source is an adult woman who had mild COVID-19 (a few samples of this study predate the infection). Cell type and time point are not known. CDR3: CASSLGTSGKDYNEQFF. CDR3 DNA sequence: TGTGCCAGCAGCCTAGGGACTAGCGGGAAGGACTACAATGAGCAGTTCTTC.